Below, one T cell receptor (beta chain) is given with its context. Antigen specificity is unknown. Only in-frame clones appear in the TCRdb table, and some are missing; sequencing was by immunoSEQ multiplex PCR. The table shows more than 25,000 clones, with 80% occurring only once. The entry originates in a study of Siglec-9 on CD8 T cells in melanoma. Notes on the study in general: In melanoma tumors, a Siglec-9-marked effector memory CD8+ subset reportedly appeared to accumulate.

Germline CDR1 is SGHVS and CDR2 is FQNEAQ. V shed 7 bases and J shed 1 base, with 22 bases lying between them. This CDR3 is 17 amino acids long. The chain is built from TRBV7-8 and TRBJ2-5; no firm D call. This TCR was sampled from a human donor in good health. Sequencing was performed on Siglec-9- CD8+ T cells sorted from blood. CDR3 nucleotide sequence: TGTGCCAGCAACCCCGACTGGGTGGGCAGCACCCAAGAGACCCAGTACTTC. Its translation: CASNPDWVGSTQETQYF.